Given below is one T cell receptor (beta chain) in context. The data originate from a study of blood T cell repertoires in COVID-19. The V end lost 5 bases, the J end lost 4 bases, and 12 bases lay between the germline ends. CDR1 is SGHVS and CDR2 is FQNEAQ in the germline V gene. This CDR3 contains 15 residues. Only in-frame clones appear in the TCRdb table, and some are missing; sequencing was by immunoSEQ multiplex PCR. Among under 150,000 clones listed, around four fifths were seen once. The TCR comes from a human donor in a cohort sampled during active COVID-19. Sequenced: peripheral blood. The chain uses TRBV7-8 and TRBJ1-6, with D maybe TRBD1 (5 bases). The CDR3 DNA reads TGTGCCAGCAGCCGAGACAGCAGATATAATTCACCCCTCCACTTT. The encoded protein is CASSRDSRYNSPLHF.